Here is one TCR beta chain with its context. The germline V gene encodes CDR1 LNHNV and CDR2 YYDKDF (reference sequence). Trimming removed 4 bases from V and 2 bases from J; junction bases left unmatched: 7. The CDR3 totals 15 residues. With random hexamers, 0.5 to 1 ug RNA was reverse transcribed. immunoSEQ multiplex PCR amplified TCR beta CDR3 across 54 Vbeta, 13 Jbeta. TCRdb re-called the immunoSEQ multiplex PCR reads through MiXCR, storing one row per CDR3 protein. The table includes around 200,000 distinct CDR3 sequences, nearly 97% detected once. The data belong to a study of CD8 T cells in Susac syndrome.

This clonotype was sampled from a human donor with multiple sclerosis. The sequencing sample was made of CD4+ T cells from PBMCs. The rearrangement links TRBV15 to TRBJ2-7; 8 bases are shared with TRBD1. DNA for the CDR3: TGTGCCACCAGCATGGGACAGGACGCTACCTACGAGCAGTACTTC. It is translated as CATSMGQDATYEQYF.